This T cell receptor (beta chain) appears in the sequencing data of a study of CD8+ T cells in alopecia areata. The treatment here: oral pan-JAK inhibitor, 5-10 mg twice daily. Sorted populations comprised CD4+ and CD8+ T cells obtained from PBMCs. Following RNA extraction, reverse transcription yielded cDNA that acted as the sequencing template. Sequenced by immunoSEQ multiplex PCR; TCRdb stores in-frame clones only, minus some. Altogether about 180,000 clones are present, roughly 50% being singletons, with the ten largest covering roughly a tenth. In germline, CDR1 is MGHRA, CDR2 YSYEKL. V lost 4 bases and J lost 7; bases outside the gene matches: 13. CDR3 length equals 16 residues. Overall study findings and caveats: Patients displayed less clarity in TCR sharing than mice, a finding possibly related to HLA.

This clone was counted once. As yet, its antigen is unknown. The TCR was taken from a human donor with alopecia areata. The chain carries TRBV4-1 and TRBJ2-3, with 8 bases fitting TRBD1. Sequenced material: CD8+ T cells sorted from blood, taken at week 24, from a patient treated with tofacitinib. The CDR3 protein is CASSPRQGPDLNTQYF. The CDR3 region has the DNA TGCGCCAGCAGCCCCCGACAGGGGCCCGATCTGAATACGCAGTATTTT.